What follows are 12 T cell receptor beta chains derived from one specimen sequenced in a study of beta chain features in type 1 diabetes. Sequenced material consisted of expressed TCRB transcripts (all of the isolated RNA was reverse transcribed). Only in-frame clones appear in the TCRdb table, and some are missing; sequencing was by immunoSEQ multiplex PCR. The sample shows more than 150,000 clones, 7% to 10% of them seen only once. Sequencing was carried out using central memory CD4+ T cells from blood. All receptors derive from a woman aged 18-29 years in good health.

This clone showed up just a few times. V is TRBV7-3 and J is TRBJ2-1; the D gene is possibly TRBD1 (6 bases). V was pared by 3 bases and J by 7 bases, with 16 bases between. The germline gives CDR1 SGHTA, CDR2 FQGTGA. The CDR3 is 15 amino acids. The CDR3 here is CASSLGASSWNEQFF. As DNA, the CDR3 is TGTGCCAGCAGCTTGGGGGCGTCAAGTTGGAATGAGCAGTTCTTC. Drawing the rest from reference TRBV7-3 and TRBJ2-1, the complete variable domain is GAGVSQTPSNKVTEKGKYVELRCDPISGHTALYWYRQSLGQGPEFLIYFQGTGAADDSGLPNDRFFAVRPEGSVSTLKIQRTERGDSAVYLCASSLGASSWNEQFFGPGTRLTVL.

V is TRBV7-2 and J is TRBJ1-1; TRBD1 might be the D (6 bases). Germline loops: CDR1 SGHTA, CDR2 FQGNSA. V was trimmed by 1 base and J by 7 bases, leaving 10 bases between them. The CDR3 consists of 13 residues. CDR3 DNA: TGTGCCAGCAGCTTAGGGGGAGGGGGTGAAGCTTTCTTT. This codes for CASSLGGGGEAFF.

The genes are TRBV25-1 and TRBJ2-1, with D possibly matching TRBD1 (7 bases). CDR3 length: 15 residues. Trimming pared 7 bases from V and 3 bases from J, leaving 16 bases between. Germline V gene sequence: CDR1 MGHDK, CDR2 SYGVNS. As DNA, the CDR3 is TGTGCCAGCACGGCAGGGGGGATTCTCTACAATGAGCAGTTCTTC. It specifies CASTAGGILYNEQFF.

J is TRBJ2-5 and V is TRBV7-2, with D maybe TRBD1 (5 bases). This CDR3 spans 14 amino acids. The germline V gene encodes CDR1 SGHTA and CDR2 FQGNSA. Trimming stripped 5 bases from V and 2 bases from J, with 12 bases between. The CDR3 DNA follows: TGTGCCAGCAGCATTCAGGGAATACAAGAGACCCAGTACTTC. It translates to CASSIQGIQETQYF.

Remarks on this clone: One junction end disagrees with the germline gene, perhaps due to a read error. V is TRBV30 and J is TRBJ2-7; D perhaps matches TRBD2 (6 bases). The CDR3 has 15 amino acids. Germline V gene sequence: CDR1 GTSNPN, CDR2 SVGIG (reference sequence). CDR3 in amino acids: CAGSGGFVGAYEQYF. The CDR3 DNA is TGTGCCGGGAGTGGAGGGTTCGTAGGTGCCTACGAGCAGTACTTC.

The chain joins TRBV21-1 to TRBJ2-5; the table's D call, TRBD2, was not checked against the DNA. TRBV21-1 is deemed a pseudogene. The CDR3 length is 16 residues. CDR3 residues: CASPGTSGKGGETQYF. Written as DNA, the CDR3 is TGTGCCAGTCCCGGGACTAGCGGGAAAGGAGGAGAGACCCAGTACTTC.

The CDR3 DNA sequence: TGTGCCAGCAGCTTAGCGGGAACAGGGGCCCTCTACGAGCAGTACTTC. This encodes CASSLAGTGALYEQYF. This rearrangement joins TRBV7-2 to TRBJ2-7; TRBD1 agrees at 7 bases. V dropped 0 bases and J dropped 3; count of bases not matched to a gene: 8. The CDR3 length is 16 residues. From germline, CDR1 is SGHTA and CDR2 FQGNSA.

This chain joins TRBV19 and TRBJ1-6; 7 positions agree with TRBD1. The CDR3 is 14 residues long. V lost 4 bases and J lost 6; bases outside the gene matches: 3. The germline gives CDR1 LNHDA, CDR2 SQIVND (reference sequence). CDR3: CASSTGQSNSPLHF. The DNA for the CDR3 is TGTGCCAGTAGTACGGGACAGTCTAATTCACCCCTCCACTTT.

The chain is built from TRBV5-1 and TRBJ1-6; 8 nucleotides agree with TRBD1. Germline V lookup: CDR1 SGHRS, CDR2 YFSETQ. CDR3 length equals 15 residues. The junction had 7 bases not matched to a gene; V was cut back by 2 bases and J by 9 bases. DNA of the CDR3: TGCGCCAGCAGCTTACGACAGGGGTACAGTTCACCCCTCCACTTT. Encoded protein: CASSLRQGYSSPLHF.

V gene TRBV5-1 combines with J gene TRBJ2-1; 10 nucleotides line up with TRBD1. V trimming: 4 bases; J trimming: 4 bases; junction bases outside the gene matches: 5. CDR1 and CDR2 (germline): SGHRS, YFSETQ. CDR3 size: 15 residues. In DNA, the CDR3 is TGCGCCAGCAGCCGGGGACAGGGGAATTACAATGAGCAGTTCTTC. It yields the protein CASSRGQGNYNEQFF.

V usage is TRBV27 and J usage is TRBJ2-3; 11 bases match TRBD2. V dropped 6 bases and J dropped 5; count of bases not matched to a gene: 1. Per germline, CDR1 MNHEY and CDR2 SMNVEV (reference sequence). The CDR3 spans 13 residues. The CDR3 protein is CASRGTSGDTQYF. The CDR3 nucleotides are TGTGCCAGCAGAGGGACTAGCGGAGATACGCAGTATTTT.

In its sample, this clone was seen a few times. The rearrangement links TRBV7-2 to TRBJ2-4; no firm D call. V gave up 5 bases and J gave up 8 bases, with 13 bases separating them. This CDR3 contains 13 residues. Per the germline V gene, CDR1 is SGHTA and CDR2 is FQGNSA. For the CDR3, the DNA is TGTGCCAGCAGCCCGGTATCTACGGACATTCAGTACTTC. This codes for CASSPVSTDIQYF.